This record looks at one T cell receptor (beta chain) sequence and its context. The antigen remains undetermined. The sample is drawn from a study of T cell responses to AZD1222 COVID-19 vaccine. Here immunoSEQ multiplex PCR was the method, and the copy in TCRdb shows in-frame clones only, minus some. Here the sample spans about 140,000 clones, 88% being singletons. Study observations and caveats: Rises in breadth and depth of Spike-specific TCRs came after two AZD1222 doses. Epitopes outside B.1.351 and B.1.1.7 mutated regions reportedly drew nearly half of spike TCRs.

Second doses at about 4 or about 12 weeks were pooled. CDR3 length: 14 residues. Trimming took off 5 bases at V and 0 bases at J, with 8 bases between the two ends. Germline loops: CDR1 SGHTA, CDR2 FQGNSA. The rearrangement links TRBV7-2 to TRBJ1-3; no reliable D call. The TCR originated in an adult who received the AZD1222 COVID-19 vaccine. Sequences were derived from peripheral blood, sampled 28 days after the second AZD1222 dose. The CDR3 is CASSRGLSGNTIYF. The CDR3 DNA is TGTGCCAGCAGCAGAGGACTCTCTGGAAACACCATATATTTT.